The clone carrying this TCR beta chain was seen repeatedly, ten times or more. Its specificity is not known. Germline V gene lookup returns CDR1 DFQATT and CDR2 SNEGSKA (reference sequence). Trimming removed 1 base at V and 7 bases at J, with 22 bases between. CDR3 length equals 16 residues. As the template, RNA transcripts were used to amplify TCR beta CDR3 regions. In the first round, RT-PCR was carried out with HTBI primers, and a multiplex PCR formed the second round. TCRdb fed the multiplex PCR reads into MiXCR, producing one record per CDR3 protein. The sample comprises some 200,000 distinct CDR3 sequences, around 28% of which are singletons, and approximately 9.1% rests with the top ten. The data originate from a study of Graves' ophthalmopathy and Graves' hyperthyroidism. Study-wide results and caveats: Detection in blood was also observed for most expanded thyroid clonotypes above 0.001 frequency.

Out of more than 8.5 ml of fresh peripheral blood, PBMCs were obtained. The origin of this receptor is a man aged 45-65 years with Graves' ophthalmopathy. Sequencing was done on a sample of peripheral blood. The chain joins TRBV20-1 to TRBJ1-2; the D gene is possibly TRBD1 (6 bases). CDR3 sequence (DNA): TGCAGTGCTAGAGCCCCGGGCGGGTACAGGGCTATTGGCTACACCTTC. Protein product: CSARAPGGYRAIGYTF.